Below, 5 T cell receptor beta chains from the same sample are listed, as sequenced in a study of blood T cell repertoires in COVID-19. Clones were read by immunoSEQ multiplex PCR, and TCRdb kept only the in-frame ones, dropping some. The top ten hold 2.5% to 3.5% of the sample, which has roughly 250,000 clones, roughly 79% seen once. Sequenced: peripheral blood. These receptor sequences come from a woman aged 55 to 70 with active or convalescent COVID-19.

The CDR3 sequence: CASSHPTWGHGYTF. The DNA of the CDR3 is TGTGCCAGCAGCCACCCTACGTGGGGGCACGGCTACACCTTC. The genes are TRBV3-1 (or the pseudogene TRBV3-2) and TRBJ1-2, with a possible D match to TRBD1 (6 bases). V was pared by 3 bases and J by 8 bases, with 16 bases between. CDR3 length: 14 residues. Germline assignment: CDR1 LGHDT and CDR2 YNNKEL (reference sequence).

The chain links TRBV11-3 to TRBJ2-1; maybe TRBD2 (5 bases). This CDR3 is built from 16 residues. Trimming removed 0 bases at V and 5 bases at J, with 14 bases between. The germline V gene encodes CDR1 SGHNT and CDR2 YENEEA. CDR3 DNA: TGTGCCAGCAGCTTAGAGGCGGGCCTAAGAAACAATGAGCAGTTCTTC. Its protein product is CASSLEAGLRNNEQFF. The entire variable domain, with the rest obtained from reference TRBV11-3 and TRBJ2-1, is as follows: EAGVVQSPRYKIIEKKQPVAFWCNPISGHNTLYWYLQNLGQGPELLIRYENEEAVDDSQLPKDRFSAERLKGVDSTLKIQPAELGDSAVYLCASSLEAGLRNNEQFFGPGTRLTVL.

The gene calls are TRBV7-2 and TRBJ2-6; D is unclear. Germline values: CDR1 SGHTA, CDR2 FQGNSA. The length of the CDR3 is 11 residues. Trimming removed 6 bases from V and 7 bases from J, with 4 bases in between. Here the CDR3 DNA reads TGTGCCAGCAGGGCAGCCAACGTCCTGACTTTC. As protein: CASRAANVLTF.

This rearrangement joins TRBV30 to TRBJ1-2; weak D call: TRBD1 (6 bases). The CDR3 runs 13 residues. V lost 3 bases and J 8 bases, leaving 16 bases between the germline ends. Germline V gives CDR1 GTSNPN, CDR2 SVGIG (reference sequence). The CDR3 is CAWRGDISIGYTF. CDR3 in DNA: TGTGCCTGGAGAGGGGACATTTCTATAGGCTACACCTTC.

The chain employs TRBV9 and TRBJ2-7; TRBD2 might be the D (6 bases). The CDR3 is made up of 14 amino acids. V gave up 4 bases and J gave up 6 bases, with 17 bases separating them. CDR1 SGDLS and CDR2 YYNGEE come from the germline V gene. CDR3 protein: CASSPISGSTEQYF. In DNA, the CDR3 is TGTGCCAGCAGCCCCATTAGCGGCTCTACCGAGCAGTACTTC.